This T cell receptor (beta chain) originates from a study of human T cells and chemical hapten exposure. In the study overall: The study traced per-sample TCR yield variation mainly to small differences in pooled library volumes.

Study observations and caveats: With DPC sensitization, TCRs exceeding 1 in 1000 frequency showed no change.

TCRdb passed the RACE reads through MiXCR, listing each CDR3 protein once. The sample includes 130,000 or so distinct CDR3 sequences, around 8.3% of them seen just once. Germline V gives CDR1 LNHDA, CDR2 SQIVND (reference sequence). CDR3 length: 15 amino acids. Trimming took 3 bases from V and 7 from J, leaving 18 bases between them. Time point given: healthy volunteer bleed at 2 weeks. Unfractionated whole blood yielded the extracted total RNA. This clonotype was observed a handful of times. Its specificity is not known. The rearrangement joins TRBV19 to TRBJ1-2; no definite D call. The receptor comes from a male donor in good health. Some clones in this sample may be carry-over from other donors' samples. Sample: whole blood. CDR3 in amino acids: CASSIEGSPWGGYTF. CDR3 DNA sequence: TGTGCCAGTAGTATCGAAGGCTCACCCTGGGGTGGCTACACCTTC.